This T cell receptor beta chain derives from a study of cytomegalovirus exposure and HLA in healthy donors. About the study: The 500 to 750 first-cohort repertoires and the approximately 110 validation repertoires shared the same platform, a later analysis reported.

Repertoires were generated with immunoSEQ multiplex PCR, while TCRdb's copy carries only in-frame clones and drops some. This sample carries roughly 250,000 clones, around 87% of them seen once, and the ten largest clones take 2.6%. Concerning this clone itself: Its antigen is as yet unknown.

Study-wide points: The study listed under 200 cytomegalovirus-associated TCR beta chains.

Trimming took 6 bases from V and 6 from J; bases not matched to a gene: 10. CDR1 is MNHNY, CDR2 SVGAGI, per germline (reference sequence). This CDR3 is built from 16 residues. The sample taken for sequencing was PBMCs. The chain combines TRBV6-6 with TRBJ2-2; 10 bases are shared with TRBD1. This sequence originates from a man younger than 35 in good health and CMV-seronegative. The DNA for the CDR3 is TGTGCCAGCAGCGGGAGGGACAGGGGAAGGGCCGGGGAGCTGTTTTTT. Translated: CASSGRDRGRAGELFF.